These 18 T cell receptor beta chains were sequenced from one sample in a study of identical twins. From the 5' RACE reads, TCRdb called clonotypes with MiXCR, one entry per CDR3 protein. This repertoire shows approximately 700,000 distinct CDR3 sequences, over 5% found once; its top ten account for roughly 1.8%. The sequenced sample was naive T cells sorted from blood. These receptors all stem from a man younger than 30 in good health.

This clonotype was found many times. The gene calls are TRBV28 and TRBJ2-1, with 7 positions matching TRBD2. This CDR3 region has 15 residues. J was trimmed by 0 bases and V by 4 bases; bases with no gene match: 3. Germline V gives CDR1 MDHEN, CDR2 SYDVKM. The CDR3 spells CASSSLALSYNEQFF. The CDR3, as DNA: TGTGCCAGCAGTTCACTAGCGCTCTCCTACAATGAGCAGTTCTTC. The variable domain in full, with the rest retrieved from reference TRBV28 and TRBJ2-1, is DVKVTQSSRYLVKRTGEKVFLECVQDMDHENMFWYRQDPGLGLRLIYFSYDVKMKEKGDIPEGYSVSREKKERFSLILESASTNQTSMYLCASSSLALSYNEQFFGPGTRLTVL.

This clonotype has ten or more counts. The V call is TRBV12-3 or TRBV12-4, the J call TRBJ1-5; no firm D call. The V and J ends lost 6 bases and 4 bases respectively, with 16 bases between them. The CDR3 has 15 amino acids. CDR3 nucleotide sequence: TGTGCCAGCAGCCCTCAGACGAACGGGAATCAGCCCCAGCATTTT. It encodes CASSPQTNGNQPQHF.

The genes are TRBV7-6 and TRBJ2-2; tentative D call: TRBD2 (5 bases). The CDR3 extends over 13 amino acids. Germline V gene data show CDR1 as SGHVS and CDR2 as FNYEAQ. V was clipped by 8 bases and J by 4 bases, with 11 bases between them. In nucleotides, the CDR3 is TGTGCCAGCTTACTAGGCAGCACCGGGGAGCTGTTTTTT. The encoded protein is CASLLGSTGELFF.

This clonotype was observed a handful of times. J is TRBJ1-5 and V is TRBV3-1; the D is unclear. The CDR3 totals 15 residues. From germline, CDR1 is LGHDT and CDR2 YNNKEL (reference sequence). V lost 0 bases, J lost 6 bases, and 12 bases lay in between. The CDR3 DNA reads TGTGCCAGCAGCCAAGATGGAGGGCGCGGTCAGCCCCAGCATTTT. Residues: CASSQDGGRGQPQHF.

In this sample, this clonotype turned up many times. The V call is TRBV4-3, the J call TRBJ2-7; D may match TRBD1 or TRBD2 (5 bases each). V was trimmed by 0 bases and J by 5 bases, leaving 14 bases between them. The CDR3 is made up of 15 amino acids. The germline gives CDR1 LGHNA, CDR2 YSLEER. This CDR3 is CASSQDPGRMDEQYF. The CDR3 nucleotides are TGCGCCAGCAGCCAAGATCCGGGGCGCATGGACGAGCAGTACTTC.

This clonotype was detected only a few times. V is TRBV30 and J is TRBJ1-1; D unclear. The CDR3 has 12 amino acids. Germline CDR1 reads GTSNPN; CDR2 reads SVGIG (reference sequence). V lost 5 bases and J 3 bases, leaving 10 bases between the germline ends. CDR3 coding DNA: TGTGCCTGGCTGGAGAGTTACACTGAAGCTTTCTTT. Translating gives CAWLESYTEAFF.

The chain combines TRBV20-1 with TRBJ2-5, with TRBD1 matching 7 bases. The CDR3 runs to 14 residues. The germline V gene has CDR1 DFQATT and CDR2 SNEGSKA (reference sequence). V trimming: 4 bases; J trimming: 3 bases; junction bases outside the gene matches: 8. The CDR3 spells CSATLTGWEETQYF. CDR3 in DNA: TGCAGTGCTACCTTGACAGGGTGGGAAGAGACCCAGTACTTC.

The rearrangement links TRBV6-2 or TRBV6-3 to TRBJ2-1, with TRBD1 as a possible D gene (5 bases). The V end lost 2 bases, the J end lost 8 bases, and 16 bases lay between the germline ends. The CDR3 covers 15 residues. Germline CDR1 reads MNHEY; CDR2 reads SVGEGT. In DNA form, the CDR3 reads TGTGCCAGCAGTTACCCGGACATCGGTATCTATGAGCAGTTCTTC. It codes for CASSYPDIGIYEQFF.

The rearrangement links TRBV7-9 to TRBJ2-1; weak D call: TRBD2 (6 bases). CDR3 length: 16 amino acids. Germline values: CDR1 SEHNR, CDR2 FQNEAQ (reference sequence). V lost 4 bases and J 0 bases, leaving 13 bases between the germline ends. The CDR3 loop reads CASSSGTGSSYNEQFF. DNA of the CDR3: TGTGCCAGCAGCTCCGGGACTGGGAGCTCCTACAATGAGCAGTTCTTC. Complete variable domain (other parts from reference TRBV7-9 and TRBJ2-1): DTGVSQNPRHKITKRGQNVTFRCDPISEHNRLYWYRQTLGQGPEFLTYFQNEAQLEKSRLLSDRFSAERPKGSFSTLEIQRTEQGDSAMYLCASSSGTGSSYNEQFFGPGTRLTVL.

This clonotype has ten or more counts. The rearrangement links TRBV4-1 to TRBJ2-3; D is perhaps TRBD2 (5 bases). Trimming removed 1 base at V and 4 bases at J, with 9 bases between. Germline V gene data show CDR1 as MGHRA and CDR2 as YSYEKL. CDR3 length: 14 residues. The DNA of the CDR3 is TGCGCCAGCAGCCAAGTTGGGAGAGCAGATACGCAGTATTTT. Protein: CASSQVGRADTQYF.

V and J are TRBV18 and TRBJ2-1; D perhaps matches TRBD1 (5 bases). Between the trimmed V and J ends, which lost 1 base and 4 bases, there was a span of 11 bases. The CDR3 spans 15 residues. Germline CDR1 KGHSH, CDR2 LQKENI. Here the CDR3 reads CASSPRSREYNEQFF. Written as DNA, the CDR3 is TGTGCCAGCTCACCACGAAGCAGGGAATACAATGAGCAGTTCTTC.

This clonotype has just a few counts. The CDR3 sequence is CASSPNTGTGNTEAFF. Here the CDR3 DNA reads TGTGCCAGCAGCCCCAATACCGGGACGGGGAACACTGAAGCTTTCTTT. The chain combines TRBV14 with TRBJ1-1; D might be TRBD1 (5 bases). The CDR3 runs to 16 residues. CDR1 is SGHDN and CDR2 is FVKESK in the germline V gene. The V end was cut by 4 bases, the J end by 1 base, with 16 bases between.

This clonotype was found a few times. This chain connects TRBV19 to TRBJ1-1, with D possibly matching TRBD1 (6 bases). V was cut by 5 bases and J by 6 bases, with 19 bases left in between. This CDR3 has 15 residues. CDR1 is LNHDA, CDR2 SQIVND, per germline (reference sequence). CDR3 loop: CASSPPWGAQAEAFF. The CDR3 DNA sequence: TGTGCCAGTAGTCCCCCTTGGGGGGCGCAGGCTGAAGCTTTCTTT.

This clonotype was detected a few times. CDR3 nucleotide sequence: TGCGCCAGCAGCCAAGTTGGGACAGGCTACGAGCAGTACGTC. Amino acid sequence: CASSQVGTGYEQYV. The rearrangement joins TRBV4-1 to TRBJ2-7, with 8 bases identical to TRBD1. The CDR3 sequence is 14 residues long. Germline V lookup: CDR1 MGHRA, CDR2 YSYEKL. V lost 1 base, J lost 3 bases, and 2 bases stayed unmatched.

This clonotype was counted ten times or more. CDR3 residues: CASSGGGVNQPQHF. The CDR3 nucleotides are TGTGCCAGCAGCGGTGGAGGGGTGAATCAGCCCCAGCATTTT. V is TRBV9 and J is TRBJ1-5, with D perhaps matching TRBD1 (5 bases). Germline CDR1 SGDLS, CDR2 YYNGEE. The CDR3 spans 14 residues. Trimming took 3 bases from V and 4 from J, leaving 11 bases between them.

This clonotype was counted at least ten times. The J gene is TRBJ2-1, the V gene TRBV6-2 or TRBV6-3; 12 bases are a match to TRBD2. The CDR3 is made up of 14 amino acids. V shed 2 bases, J shed 14 bases, and the junction held 7 bases outside the gene matches. The germline V gene has CDR1 MNHEY and CDR2 SVGEGT. CDR3: CASSYALRLAGEFF. The CDR3 nucleotides read TGTGCCAGCAGTTACGCCCTGCGACTAGCGGGAGAGTTCTTC.

This clonotype showed up many times. This chain uses TRBV20-1 with TRBJ1-1; D possibly corresponds to TRBD1 (5 bases). Germline V gene data show CDR1 as DFQATT and CDR2 as SNEGSKA (reference sequence). The V gene lost 1 base and the J gene lost 0 bases, with 6 bases spanning the gap. The CDR3 is 13 residues long. The DNA for the CDR3 is TGCAGTGCTAGAGCAGGGATGAACACTGAAGCTTTCTTT. Translation: CSARAGMNTEAFF.

This clonotype turned up a few times. The V call is TRBV5-1, the J call TRBJ1-4; D not resolved. The germline CDR1 and CDR2 sequences are SGHRS and YFSETQ. Trimming cost V 4 bases and J 6 bases, with 19 bases left between them. CDR3 length: 16 amino acids. DNA of the CDR3: TGCGCCAGCAGCCCGAAACGAGTTGGGAGCGATGAAAAACTGTTTTTT. Translated: CASSPKRVGSDEKLFF.